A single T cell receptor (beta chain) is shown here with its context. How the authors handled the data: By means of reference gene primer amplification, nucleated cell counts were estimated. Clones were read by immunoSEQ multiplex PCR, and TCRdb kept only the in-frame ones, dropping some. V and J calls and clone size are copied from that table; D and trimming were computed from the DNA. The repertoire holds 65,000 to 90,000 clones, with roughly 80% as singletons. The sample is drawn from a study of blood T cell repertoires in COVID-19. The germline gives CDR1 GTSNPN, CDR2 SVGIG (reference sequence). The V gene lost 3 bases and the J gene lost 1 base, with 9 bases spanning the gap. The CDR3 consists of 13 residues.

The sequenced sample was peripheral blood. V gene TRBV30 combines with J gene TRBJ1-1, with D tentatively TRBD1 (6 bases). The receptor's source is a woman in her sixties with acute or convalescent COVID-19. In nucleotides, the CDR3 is TGTGCCTGGAGGCTGGGACAGAACACTGAAGCTTTCTTT. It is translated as CAWRLGQNTEAFF.